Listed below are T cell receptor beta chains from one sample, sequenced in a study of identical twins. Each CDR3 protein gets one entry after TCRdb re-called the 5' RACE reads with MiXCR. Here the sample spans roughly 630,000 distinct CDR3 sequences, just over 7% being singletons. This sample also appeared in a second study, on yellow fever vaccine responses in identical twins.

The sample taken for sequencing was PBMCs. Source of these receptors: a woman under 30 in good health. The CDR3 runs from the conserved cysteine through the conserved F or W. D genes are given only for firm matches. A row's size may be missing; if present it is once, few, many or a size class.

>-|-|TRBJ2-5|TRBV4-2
TGTGCCAGCAGAGAGGGGGGGGGGCAAGAGACCCAGTACTTC
CASREGGGQETQYF
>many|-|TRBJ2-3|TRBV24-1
TGTGCCAGTCTGCTAGGGAGCACAGATACGCAGTATTTT
CASLLGSTDTQYF
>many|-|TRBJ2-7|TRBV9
TGTGCCAGCGGCCCCAGGGACGAGCAGTACTTC
CASGPRDEQYF
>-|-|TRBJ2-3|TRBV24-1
TGTGCCACTGGGGGCGGGGATGGTACAGATACGCAGTATTTT
CATGGGDGTDTQYF
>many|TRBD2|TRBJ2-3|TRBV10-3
TGTGCCATCAGTGAGTCCCCGGCAAGCGGGGGGGATACGCAGTATTTT
CAISESPASGGDTQYF
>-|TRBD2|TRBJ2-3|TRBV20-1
TGCAGTGCTCGCAAGAGCGGGGGCACAGATACGCAGTATTTT
CSARKSGGTDTQYF
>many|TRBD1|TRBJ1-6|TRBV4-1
TGCGCCAGCAGCCAGCGGGACAGGGGTTCACCCCTCCACTTT
CASSQRDRGSPLHF
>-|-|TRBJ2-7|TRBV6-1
TGTGCCAGCAGACATCACGACGACCCCTACGAGCAGTACTTC
CASRHHDDPYEQYF
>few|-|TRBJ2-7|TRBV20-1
TGCAGTAGTCTGACGGGAGCATCCTACGAGCAGTACTTC
CSSLTGASYEQYF
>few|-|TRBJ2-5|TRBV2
TGTGCCAGCAGCCCCCGGGAATCTAGTGAGACCCAGTACTTC
CASSPRESSETQYF
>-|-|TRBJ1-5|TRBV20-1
TGCAGTGCTAGAGATTGGATGGGGAATCAGCCCCAGCATTTT
CSARDWMGNQPQHF
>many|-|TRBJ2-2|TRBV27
TGTGCCAGCAGCAACGGGGGGAACACCGGGGAGCTGTTTTTT
CASSNGGNTGELFF
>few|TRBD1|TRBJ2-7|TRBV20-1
TGCAGTGCTAAAGGGGACAGCCCACCCTACGAGCAGTACTTC
CSAKGDSPPYEQYF
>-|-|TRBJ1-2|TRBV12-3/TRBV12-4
TGTGCCAGCAGTTCCCAATCGATATCCGGTTATGGCTACACCTTC
CASSSQSISGYGYTF
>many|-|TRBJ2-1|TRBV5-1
TGCGCCAGCAGCCGGACTTGGGGCGGCTACAATGAGCAGTTCTTC
CASSRTWGGYNEQFF
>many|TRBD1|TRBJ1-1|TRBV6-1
TGTGCCAGCACCGAGACAGGGCTGGGCACTGAAGCTTTCTTT
CASTETGLGTEAFF
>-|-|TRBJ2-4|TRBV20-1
TGCAGTGCTAGAGAGGGGGAAAACATTCAGTACTTC
CSAREGENIQYF
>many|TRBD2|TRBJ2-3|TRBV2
TGTGCCAGCCGGACTAGCGGGGGTAGGGATACGCAGTATTTT
CASRTSGGRDTQYF
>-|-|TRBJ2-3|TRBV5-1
TGCGCCAGCAGCTTATATGGAGGTGGGAGCACAGATACGCAGTATTTT
CASSLYGGGSTDTQYF
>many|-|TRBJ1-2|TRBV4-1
TGCGCCAGCAGCCAAGAAGCACAGATTAGGGCTGGCTACACCTTC
CASSQEAQIRAGYTF
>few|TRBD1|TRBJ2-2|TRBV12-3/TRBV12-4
TGTGCCAGCAGACGGGACAGACCCACCGGGGAGCTGTTTTTT
CASRRDRPTGELFF
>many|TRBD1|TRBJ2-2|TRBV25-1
TGTGCCAGCAGTCCGCGGTTATCACTGGACAGGGCGAACACCGGGGAGCTGTTTTTT
CASSPRLSLDRANTGELFF
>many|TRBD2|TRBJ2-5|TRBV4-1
TGCGCCAGCAGCCCAGGGACTAGCGGGGGGAGAGAGACCCAGTACTTC
CASSPGTSGGRETQYF
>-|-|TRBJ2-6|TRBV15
TGTGCCACCAGCAGAGATGCAGGGACTGGGGCCAACGTCCTGACTTTC
CATSRDAGTGANVLTF
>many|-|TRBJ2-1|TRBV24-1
TGTGCCACCAGTGCGGCGGGGTCGGATGGTGAGCAGTTCTTC
CATSAAGSDGEQFF